Here is one T cell receptor (beta chain) with its context. These data are taken from a study of blood T cell repertoires in COVID-19. The CDR3 contains 16 residues. Germline V lookup: CDR1 SGHVS, CDR2 FQNEAQ. Trimming left V 2 bases short and J 1 base short, with 14 bases between. TCRdb's table, derived via immunoSEQ multiplex PCR, lists solely in-frame clones and lacks some. Of fewer than 60,000 clones in the sample, 84% are singletons; the top ten hold under 15%. The clonotype originates from an elderly woman with acute or convalescent COVID-19. The sample comprised peripheral blood. The V and J genes are TRBV7-8 and TRBJ2-5, with D possibly being TRBD2 (6 bases). CDR3 DNA sequence: TGTGCCAGCAGCTTATCGGGGGTAGCGTTCCAAGAGACCCAGTACTTC. Translated, it gives CASSLSGVAFQETQYF.